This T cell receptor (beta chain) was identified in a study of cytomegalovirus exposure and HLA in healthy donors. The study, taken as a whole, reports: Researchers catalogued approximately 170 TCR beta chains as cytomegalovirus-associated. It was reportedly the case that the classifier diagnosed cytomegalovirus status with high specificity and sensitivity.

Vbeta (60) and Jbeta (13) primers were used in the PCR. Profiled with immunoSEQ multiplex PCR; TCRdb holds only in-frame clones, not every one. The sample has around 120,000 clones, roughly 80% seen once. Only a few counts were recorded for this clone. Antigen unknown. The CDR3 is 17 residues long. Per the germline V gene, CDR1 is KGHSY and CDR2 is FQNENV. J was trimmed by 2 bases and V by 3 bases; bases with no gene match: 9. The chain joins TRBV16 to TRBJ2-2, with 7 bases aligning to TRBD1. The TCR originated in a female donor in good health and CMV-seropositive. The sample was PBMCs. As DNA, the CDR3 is TGTGCCAGCAGCCAGTCGTCCGGGACAGCTAACACCGGGGAGCTGTTTTTT. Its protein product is CASSQSSGTANTGELFF.